Sequencing of this T cell receptor beta chain was carried out in a study of shared T cell receptors in the human thymus (dated by TCRdb to 2020 to 2023). Broadly, across the study: The study examined how self-reactive, shared T-cell receptor alpha chains are generated in the human thymus.

The library was generated by the immunoSEQ multiplex PCR assay. Imported from immuneACCESS, the table was reduced by TCRdb to in-frame sequences with V and J called. These copies leave out some clones; in studies compared against another copy, an unresolved V gene accounts for under half, and the cause of the remainder is not known. In all, the sample holds approximately 490,000 clones, and more than 75% of those were seen once. The ten largest clones add up to less than 0.015% of the sample. V loses 0 bases of germline sequence and J loses 5 bases, and the interval between the two ends is 13 bases. Including the terminal cysteine and phenylalanine, the CDR3 comprises 16 residues. CDR3 DNA is the only sequence kept; it has 48 bases, read in frame from the first base. CDR1 LGHNA and CDR2 YSLEER were looked up in the germline V gene. To note about this clone: No antigen is known for it. No per-base quality is available; no much larger clone lies one base away.

These same data were also listed under a study on human thymus T cells. The second study's authors report: Donors were immunologically healthy infants undergoing open corrective cardiac surgery for congenital heart defects in Finland. The thymus tissue came from surgical resects taken out during corrective cardiac surgery. Usage of V and J gene segments appeared to be biased in both the thymic and the peripheral blood repertoires. Highly overlapping thymic TCR repertoires among unrelated individuals were reported in the related research. The study described the TCR alpha and beta repertoires in under ten infant thymus samples and a few matching peripheral blood samples. Donor ages ranged from about 6 to 244 days, and the cohort comprised about six male and two female infants. Thymocytes were released mechanically from tissue and stored at -70 °C as pellets of about 9-32 million cells. Genomic DNA was extracted from frozen cell pellets with a QIAsymphony instrument. The immunoSEQ multiplex PCR assay was used to amplify the TCRB and TCRAD loci from a standardized amount of quality-controlled genomic DNA. Amplicons spanned the V(D)J region at a length sufficient to cover the CDR3 and identify V and J genes. Amplicon sequencing was performed on an Illumina platform through the commercial immunoSEQ service. Corrections for primer bias and sequencing errors followed previously described methods, while TCRAD and TCRB definitions were based on the IMGT database. immunoSEQ Analyzer 3.0 and VDJTools were used for repertoire analysis, which covered basic statistics, V/J segment usage, diversity estimates, rarefaction and pairwise overlap. Diversity was estimated with Chao1, ChaoE, Efron-Thisted, Shannon and inverse Simpson indices, and also on datasets down-sampled to the smallest sample. For repertoire overlap, CDR3 nucleotide sequence, V gene and J gene had to match strictly, and clustering was done by Jaccard-based multidimensional scaling. On average, about 810,000 unique TCRB clonotypes were obtained from thymus samples, compared with 75,000 to 90,000 from blood samples.

The origin of this receptor is a boy in the first two years of life with a congenital heart defect. Donor details come from another sample of the same person, matched by shared clones. The chain uses TRBV4-3 and TRBJ1-4; no D segment can be confidently identified. The source material was thymocytes. The DNA reads TGCGCCAGCAGCCAAGATCAGCCAGGATTAAATGAAAAACTGTTTTTT. It encodes CASSQDQPGLNEKLFF.